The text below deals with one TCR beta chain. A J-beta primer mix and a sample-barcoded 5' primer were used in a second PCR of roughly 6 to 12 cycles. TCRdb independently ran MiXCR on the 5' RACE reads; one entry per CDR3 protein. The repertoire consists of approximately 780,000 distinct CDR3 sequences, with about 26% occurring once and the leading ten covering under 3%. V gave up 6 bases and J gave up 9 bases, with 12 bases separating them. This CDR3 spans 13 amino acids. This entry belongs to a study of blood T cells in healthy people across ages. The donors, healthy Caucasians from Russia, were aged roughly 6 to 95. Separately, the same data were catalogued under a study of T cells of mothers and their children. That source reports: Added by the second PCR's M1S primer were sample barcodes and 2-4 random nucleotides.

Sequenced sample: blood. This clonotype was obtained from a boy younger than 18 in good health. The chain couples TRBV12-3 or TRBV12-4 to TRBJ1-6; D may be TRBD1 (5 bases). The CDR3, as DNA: TGTGCCAGCAGCAATTCTAGGGGTTCACCCCTCCACTTT. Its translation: CASSNSRGSPLHF.